This is a list of T cell receptor beta chains from one sample in a study of blood T cell repertoires in COVID-19. Only in-frame clones appear in the TCRdb table, and some are missing; sequencing was by immunoSEQ multiplex PCR. The sample contains some 200,000 clones, around 88% of which appear only once. The sample comprised peripheral blood. The receptors were gathered from a man younger than 35 with active or convalescent COVID-19. Each CDR3 is given with its conserved first and last residue. The D gene is left open where the match is weak. Part of the rows lack a size; the others show once, few, many or a class for expanded clones.

cdr3_nt: TGTGCCAGTAGTATAGGACTCAAGCCCTACGAGCAGTACTTC
cdr3_aa: CASSIGLKPYEQYF
d_call: .
v_call: TRBV19
j_call: TRBJ2-7
clone_size: .

cdr3_nt: TGTGCCAGCAGCCAGAGTATACAGGGGACATACGAGCAGTACTTC
cdr3_aa: CASSQSIQGTYEQYF
d_call: TRBD1
v_call: TRBV3-1/TRBV3-2
j_call: TRBJ2-7
clone_size: .

cdr3_nt: TGTGCCAGCAGCTTGGAGGGTGAACAGGGGAACTATGGCTACACCTTC
cdr3_aa: CASSLEGEQGNYGYTF
d_call: TRBD1
v_call: TRBV5-6
j_call: TRBJ1-2
clone_size: .

cdr3_nt: TGTGCCTGGAGCTGGACAGGAAACTATGGCTACACCTTC
cdr3_aa: CAWSWTGNYGYTF
d_call: TRBD1
v_call: TRBV30
j_call: TRBJ1-2
clone_size: .

cdr3_nt: TGTGCCAGCAGTCACTCAGAGCTCTCGGGCTACGAGCAGTACTTC
cdr3_aa: CASSHSELSGYEQYF
d_call: .
v_call: TRBV6-6
j_call: TRBJ2-7
clone_size: .

cdr3_nt: TGTGCCAGCAGCTTAATCGGGACTAGCGTTAGGAATGAGCAGTTCTTC
cdr3_aa: CASSLIGTSVRNEQFF
d_call: TRBD2
v_call: TRBV7-8
j_call: TRBJ2-1
clone_size: .

cdr3_nt: TGTGCCAGCAGTGAACAGGGGGACTACGAGCAGTACTTC
cdr3_aa: CASSEQGDYEQYF
d_call: TRBD1
v_call: TRBV6-1
j_call: TRBJ2-7
clone_size: .

cdr3_nt: TGCGCCAGCGGTCTACTAGCGGACAGCTCCTACGAGCAGTACTTC
cdr3_aa: CASGLLADSSYEQYF
d_call: TRBD2
v_call: TRBV5-1
j_call: TRBJ2-7
clone_size: .

cdr3_nt: TGTGCCAGCAGCCTACAGGTGGTGAGAAATCAGCCCCAGCATTTT
cdr3_aa: CASSLQVVRNQPQHF
d_call: .
v_call: TRBV7-2
j_call: TRBJ1-5
clone_size: .

cdr3_nt: TGTGCCAGCAGCACACTCCCGACACAAAAAGAGACCCAGTACTTC
cdr3_aa: CASSTLPTQKETQYF
d_call: .
v_call: TRBV21-1
j_call: TRBJ2-5
clone_size: .

cdr3_nt: TGTGCCAGTAGTATAGATAGCAGGGGCCATCGGTATTCCAATGAGCAGTTCTTC
cdr3_aa: CASSIDSRGHRYSNEQFF
d_call: .
v_call: TRBV19
j_call: TRBJ2-1
clone_size: .

cdr3_nt: TGCAGCGTTGGTGTCGCAGGGAGGCGGGAGACCCAGTACTTC
cdr3_aa: CSVGVAGRRETQYF
d_call: .
v_call: TRBV29-1
j_call: TRBJ2-5
clone_size: .

cdr3_nt: TGTGCCACTCCCTCGGGGGAAAAACTGTTTTTT
cdr3_aa: CATPSGEKLFF
d_call: .
v_call: TRBV18
j_call: TRBJ1-4
clone_size: .

cdr3_nt: TGCGCCAGCAGCCAAGAGTTTGGGCTAGCGGGAGCGAGGGAGACCCAGTACTTC
cdr3_aa: CASSQEFGLAGARETQYF
d_call: TRBD2
v_call: TRBV4-3
j_call: TRBJ2-5
clone_size: .

cdr3_nt: TGTGCCAGCAGTCCGGCTAGCGGTGCTAGCACAGATACGCAGTATTTT
cdr3_aa: CASSPASGASTDTQYF
d_call: TRBD2
v_call: TRBV28
j_call: TRBJ2-3
clone_size: .

cdr3_nt: TGTGCCAGCAGTTACGGACTAGGCCGGACCCAGTACTTC
cdr3_aa: CASSYGLGRTQYF
d_call: TRBD2
v_call: TRBV6-2/TRBV6-3
j_call: TRBJ2-5
clone_size: .

cdr3_nt: TGTGCCAGCAGTTTATTGGGGGGACAGGACTTCTATGGCTACACCTTC
cdr3_aa: CASSLLGGQDFYGYTF
d_call: TRBD1
v_call: TRBV28
j_call: TRBJ1-2
clone_size: .

cdr3_nt: TGTGCCAGCAGTGAGCCAGACAGGGGTCGACTGTTTTTT
cdr3_aa: CASSEPDRGRLFF
d_call: TRBD1
v_call: TRBV6-1
j_call: TRBJ1-4
clone_size: .

cdr3_nt: TGTGCCAGCAGACGGACAGCTACCTATGGCTACACCTTC
cdr3_aa: CASRRTATYGYTF
d_call: .
v_call: TRBV7-2
j_call: TRBJ1-2
clone_size: .

cdr3_nt: TGTGCCAGCAGTAAACTAAGGATACAGCCCCAGCATTTT
cdr3_aa: CASSKLRIQPQHF
d_call: .
v_call: TRBV28
j_call: TRBJ1-5
clone_size: .

cdr3_nt: TGTGCCAGCAGTGCGCCAGGGGTTCAGCCCCAGCATTTT
cdr3_aa: CASSAPGVQPQHF
d_call: .
v_call: TRBV2
j_call: TRBJ1-5
clone_size: .

cdr3_nt: TGTGCCAGCAGCCAACAGGGGGCCTATGGCTACACCTTC
cdr3_aa: CASSQQGAYGYTF
d_call: TRBD1
v_call: TRBV14
j_call: TRBJ1-2
clone_size: .

cdr3_nt: TGTGCCAGCTCACCAATGAGACTAGCGGGAGGGGTTTACGACAATGAGCAGTTCTTC
cdr3_aa: CASSPMRLAGGVYDNEQFF
d_call: TRBD2
v_call: TRBV18
j_call: TRBJ2-1
clone_size: .

cdr3_nt: TGTGCCAGCAGCTTAGGGGTCGGGAGTAGTGGGGAGCTGTTTTTT
cdr3_aa: CASSLGVGSSGELFF
d_call: .
v_call: TRBV7-2
j_call: TRBJ2-2
clone_size: .

cdr3_nt: TGTGCCAGCAGCCGGGTCAGCGGGACAAGCACAGATACGCAGTATTTT
cdr3_aa: CASSRVSGTSTDTQYF
d_call: .
v_call: TRBV3-1/TRBV3-2
j_call: TRBJ2-3
clone_size: once

cdr3_nt: TGTGCCAGCAGTACCCGGTCAGGGGCAGGGGGCTACACCTTC
cdr3_aa: CASSTRSGAGGYTF
d_call: .
v_call: TRBV27
j_call: TRBJ1-2
clone_size: few

cdr3_nt: TGTGCCAGCAGCCAAGAGCTAGCGGGAGCGGGATACAATGAGCAGTTCTTC
cdr3_aa: CASSQELAGAGYNEQFF
d_call: TRBD2
v_call: TRBV4-2
j_call: TRBJ2-1
clone_size: .

cdr3_nt: TGTGCCAGCAGACCGACAGGGGCCGTAGGTTCACCCCTCCACTTT
cdr3_aa: CASRPTGAVGSPLHF
d_call: TRBD1
v_call: TRBV27
j_call: TRBJ1-6
clone_size: .

cdr3_nt: TGTGCCAGCAGCTTGGTTGACTCCCCTTTACATACGCAGTATTTT
cdr3_aa: CASSLVDSPLHTQYF
d_call: .
v_call: TRBV5-4
j_call: TRBJ2-3
clone_size: .